The 10 T cell receptor beta chains below come from one sample, sequenced in a study of PD-L1 blockade in urothelial cancer. Libraries were prepared by immunoSEQ multiplex PCR; TCRdb keeps only in-frame clonotypes and omits some of them. The data show about 86,000 clones, 85% to 90% seen once. Time point: pretreatment peripheral blood. Material: PBMCs, obtained around atezolizumab (anti-PD-L1) treatment. Receptor source: a man aged 55 to 70 with urothelial cancer.

The chain recombines TRBV6-6 with TRBJ1-5; D might be TRBD1 (5 bases). Per germline, CDR1 MNHNY and CDR2 SVGAGI (reference sequence). Trimming took 6 bases from V and 0 from J, leaving 15 bases between them. The CDR3 loop spans 16 amino acids. The CDR3, as DNA: TGTGCCAGCAGCGACCCTCAGGGTCATAGCAATCAGCCCCAGCATTTT. Its translation: CASSDPQGHSNQPQHF.

This chain connects TRBV30 to TRBJ2-7; unclear D gene. In germline, CDR1 is GTSNPN, CDR2 SVGIG (reference sequence). The ends were cut back, 1 base at V and 0 bases at J, with 7 bases in the middle. The CDR3 totals 13 residues. Here the CDR3 reads CAWSAGFSYEQYF. In DNA form, the CDR3 reads TGTGCCTGGAGTGCCGGGTTCTCCTACGAGCAGTACTTC.

This clone was observed a few times. The chain is built from TRBV6-5 and TRBJ1-2; TRBD1 might be the D (6 bases). This CDR3 is 13 amino acids long. The ends were cut back, 6 bases at V and 10 bases at J, with 18 bases in the middle. Germline assignment: CDR1 MNHEY and CDR2 SVGAGI. The DNA for the CDR3 is TGTGCCAGCAGCGATCGTTTGGGACACCACTACACCTTC. This codes for CASSDRLGHHYTF.

This clone was recorded only once. The chain combines TRBV20-1 with TRBJ2-3; D gene ambiguous. Deletions cut 3 bases from V and 6 bases from J, with 4 bases between. This CDR3 is built from 10 residues. The germline gives CDR1 DFQATT, CDR2 SNEGSKA (reference sequence). CDR3 loop: CSASEDTQYF. The CDR3 nucleotides read TGCAGTGCTAGTGAGGATACGCAGTATTTT.

J is TRBJ2-3 and V is TRBV30, with D tentatively TRBD2 (5 bases). Germline V gives CDR1 GTSNPN, CDR2 SVGIG (reference sequence). CDR3 size: 11 residues. V lost 5 bases, J lost 8 bases, and 11 bases lay in between. The CDR3 loop reads CAWAPRGTQYF. In DNA form, the CDR3 reads TGTGCCTGGGCTCCTCGGGGTACGCAGTATTTT.

The gene calls are TRBV7-9 and TRBJ1-2, with D hard to call. V gave up 6 bases and J gave up 1 base, with 12 bases separating them. The CDR3 is made up of 14 amino acids. CDR1 is SEHNR, CDR2 FQNEAQ, per germline (reference sequence). Here the CDR3 reads CASSFSGNNYGYTF. CDR3 DNA: TGTGCCAGCAGTTTCAGCGGAAATAACTATGGCTACACCTTC.

This sequence joins TRBV5-8 and TRBJ2-1, with TRBD1 matching over 8 bases. There are 13 residues in the CDR3. Trimming took 5 bases from V and 6 from J; bases not matched to a gene: 4. Per the germline V gene, CDR1 is SGHTS and CDR2 is YDEGEE. CDR3 in DNA: TGTGCCAGCAGTTTTGACAGGGGCAATGAGCAGTTCTTC. Amino acid sequence: CASSFDRGNEQFF.

This chain uses TRBV7-2 with TRBJ1-1; 8 positions match TRBD1. Germline-derived CDR1 and CDR2 are SGHTA and FQGNSA. This CDR3 has 14 residues. Losses at the gene ends were 5 bases for V and 0 bases for J; bases not matched to a gene: 2. The CDR3 sequence: CASSPGQVNTEAFF. CDR3 bases: TGTGCCAGCAGCCCGGGACAGGTGAACACTGAAGCTTTCTTT. The variable domain in full, with the rest retrieved from reference TRBV7-2 and TRBJ1-1, is GAGVSQSPSNKVTEKGKDVELRCDPISGHTALYWYRQSLGQGLEFLIYFQGNSAPDKSGLPSDRFSAERTGGSVSTLTIQRTQQEDSAVYLCASSPGQVNTEAFFGQGTRLTVV.

The gene calls are TRBV27 and TRBJ2-5; a weak D match, TRBD2 (6 bases). CDR3 length equals 16 residues. The germline gives CDR1 MNHEY, CDR2 SMNVEV (reference sequence). V lost 0 bases to trimming and J lost 3 bases, with 14 bases between them. Here the CDR3 DNA reads TGTGCCAGCAGTTTATCGGGGGGAGGACAAGAAGAGACCCAGTACTTC. This encodes CASSLSGGGQEETQYF.

This clone was detected only a few times. The rearrangement uses TRBV5-1 and TRBJ2-2; 11 bases are shared with TRBD1. The J segment lost 4 bases and the V segment lost 4 bases, leaving 9 bases of the junction unmatched. CDR1 and CDR2 from the germline V gene are SGHRS and YFSETQ. This CDR3 spans 17 amino acids. CDR3 sequence reads: CASSNPGTGGVTGELFF. CDR3 DNA sequence: TGCGCCAGCAGCAATCCCGGGACAGGGGGAGTCACCGGGGAGCTGTTTTTT.